This is a list of T cell receptor beta chains from one sample in a study of regulatory T cells in long-lasting Graves disease. Via MiXCR, TCRdb re-called the multiplex PCR reads, giving one row per CDR3 protein. In the table there are 500,000 or so distinct CDR3 sequences, 15% to 20% of which are singletons. The data also belong to a second study, concerning T cells in Graves' hyperthyroidism and ophthalmopathy.

Here the sequenced sample was peripheral blood mononuclear cells (PBMCs), taken at new diagnosis, from a patient treated with antithyroid drugs. These TCRs come from a woman aged 35-65 years with Graves disease. The CDR3 runs from the conserved cysteine through the conserved F or W. The D gene is left open where the match is weak. A clone size is listed for some rows: how often the clone was seen (once, few, many), or a class if it is expanded.

size,J,V,D,DNA,CDR3
many,TRBJ2-1,TRBV6-2/TRBV6-3,NA,TGTGCCAGCAATCTCGCCAGGGTTGGGGGTTACAATGAGCAGTTCTTC,CASNLARVGGYNEQFF
many,TRBJ1-1,TRBV18,TRBD1,TGTGCCAGCTCACCACCCCCCACAGGGGGCGCGAACACTGAAGCTTTCTTT,CASSPPPTGGANTEAFF
few,TRBJ2-7,TRBV7-6,NA,TGTGCCAGCAGCTTAACGGACGAGGGGCCCTACGAGCAGTACTTC,CASSLTDEGPYEQYF
few,TRBJ2-2,TRBV6-1,NA,TGTGCCAGCAGTGAGGACAGCTCGAACACCGGGGAGCTGTTTTTT,CASSEDSSNTGELFF
many,TRBJ2-7,TRBV30,NA,TGTGCCTGGAGTGTGTATGTAGTAGACTCCCCGGACTTC,CAWSVYVVDSPDF
NA,TRBJ1-2,TRBV6-5,NA,TGTGCCAGCAGTTACTCCCAGGGGTCGGGGGGCTACACCTTC,CASSYSQGSGGYTF
many,TRBJ2-3,TRBV10-3,TRBD2,TGTGCCATCAGTGAGTTAGCGGGGGGGCCAACAGATACGCAGTATTTT,CAISELAGGPTDTQYF
many,TRBJ2-7,TRBV3-1,TRBD1,TGTGCCAGCAGCCTACTGGGGCAGGGGGTCGAGCAGTACTTC,CASSLLGQGVEQYF
many,TRBJ1-1,TRBV5-1,NA,TGCGCCAGCAGCTTGGCCGGGGATCACACTGAAGCTTTCTTT,CASSLAGDHTEAFF
NA,TRBJ2-7,TRBV20-1,NA,TGCAGTGCTAGGGGCGGAGCAGGACCTACCATACCCTCCTACGAGCAGTACTTC,CSARGGAGPTIPSYEQYF
few,TRBJ1-1,TRBV19,NA,TGTGCCACAGGACGGGTCGGAGGAACCATTGAAGCTTTCTTT,CATGRVGGTIEAFF
once,TRBJ1-2,TRBV29-1,TRBD1,TGCAGCGTTGAGGCAGGGACAGGGTCATATGGCTACACCTTC,CSVEAGTGSYGYTF
many,TRBJ1-5,TRBV2,NA,TGTGCCAGCAGCCTACAGGGAGGCCAGCCCCAGCATTTT,CASSLQGGQPQHF
NA,TRBJ1-6,TRBV6-1,TRBD1,TGTGCCAGCCGGGACAGATATAATTCACCCCTCCACTTT,CASRDRYNSPLHF
NA,TRBJ1-6,TRBV3-1,NA,TGTGCCAGCAGCCCCACCACTCTTAATTCACCCCTCCACTTT,CASSPTTLNSPLHF
NA,TRBJ2-3,TRBV19,NA,TGTGCCAGTAGGCAGGGGATTGGTTACAATGAGCAGTTCTCCGGGCCAGGCACAGATACGCAGTATTTT,CASRQGIGYNEQFSGPGTDTQYF
NA,TRBJ1-4,TRBV7-9,NA,TGTGCCAGCAGTCAACGACAGAGAACAACTAATGAAAAACTGTTTTTT,CASSQRQRTTNEKLFF
NA,TRBJ2-5,TRBV28,NA,TGTGCCAGCGCAATGTTGAGTCAGGGTGCCCTCCAAGAGACCCAGTACTTC,CASAMLSQGALQETQYF
few,TRBJ2-3,TRBV29-1,NA,TGCAGCGTTGAAGATGGGGTATGGCCCACAGATACGCAGTATTTT,CSVEDGVWPTDTQYF
NA,TRBJ1-1,TRBV7-9,NA,TGTGCCAGCAGTCAACAGGTTACTGAAGCTTTCTTT,CASSQQVTEAFF
NA,TRBJ1-2,TRBV20-1,NA,TGCAGTGCGGTAGACGGAGTATATAACTATGGCTACACCTTC,CSAVDGVYNYGYTF
NA,TRBJ1-1,TRBV27,NA,TGTGCCAGCAGCACTCTAGGAATGAACACTGAAGCTTTCTTT,CASSTLGMNTEAFF
few,TRBJ2-1,TRBV6-1,TRBD2,TGTGCCAGCAGCCAGATAGCGGGGGGGAAGGATCGGTTCTTC,CASSQIAGGKDRFF
NA,TRBJ2-6,TRBV27,NA,TGTGCCAGCAGTCCGACCGGCCCTAGCGTTAGCTCTGGGGCCAACGTCCTGACTTTC,CASSPTGPSVSSGANVLTF
NA,TRBJ1-1,TRBV10-1,NA,TGCGCCAGCACTGGGGCTGAAGCTTTCTTT,CASTGAEAFF
NA,TRBJ2-7,TRBV4-1,NA,TGCGCCAGCAGCCAAGGGTCCAGGGTTGGAGAGCAGTGCTTC,CASSQGSRVGEQCF
NA,TRBJ1-5,TRBV6-2/TRBV6-3,NA,TGTGCCAGCGGGGGGGGACAAAATAGCAATCAGCCCCAGCATTTT,CASGGGQNSNQPQHF
few,TRBJ2-2,TRBV11-3,NA,TGTGCCAGCAGCTTACAGGGAATCATCCCCGGGGAGCTGTTTTTT,CASSLQGIIPGELFF
NA,TRBJ2-5,TRBV4-1,NA,TGCGCCAGCAGCCAAGTGCTGGGGTTGGGGACCCAGTACTTC,CASSQVLGLGTQYF
NA,TRBJ2-6,TRBV4-2,NA,TGTGCCAGCAGCCAACGAAGGGACGGGGCCAACGTCCTGACTTTC,CASSQRRDGANVLTF